The next 31 T cell receptor beta chains were all read from a single sample in a study of shared clonotypes between healthy human individuals. TCRdb keeps only in-frame clones here, not all; method: immunoSEQ multiplex PCR. The data show some 2.4 million clones, approximately 93% seen once. The material sequenced was naive CD4+ T cells from PBMCs. Stated subset: CD45RA+ positively selected. These receptors were taken from a man aged 18 to 35 in good health. Some clones in this sample may be carry-over from other donors' samples.

With regard to this clone: The same CDR3 arises from other DNA sequences in this sample as well. DNA of the CDR3: TGTGCCAGCAGCTTAGCCGGGGGCTCCTACGAGCAGTACTTC. Its translation: CASSLAGGSYEQYF. The chain couples TRBV7-9 to TRBJ2-7; perhaps TRBD2 as D (6 bases). The germline CDR1 and CDR2 sequences are SEHNR and FQNEAQ (reference sequence). V lost 0 bases and J 0 bases, leaving 6 bases between the germline ends. This CDR3 comprises 14 residues.

The CDR3 is CSVGTGMANTEAFF. The CDR3, as DNA: TGCAGCGTTGGGACAGGGATGGCTAACACTGAAGCTTTCTTT. The rearrangement uses TRBV29-1 and TRBJ1-1; 8 bases are a match to TRBD1. Germline V gene data show CDR1 as SQVTM and CDR2 as ANQGSEA. The CDR3 extends over 14 amino acids. The V and J ends lost 4 bases and 2 bases, in that order; junction bases with no gene match: 6. The variable domain in full, completed from reference TRBV29-1 and TRBJ1-1, reads SAVISQKPSRDICQRGTSLTIQCQVDSQVTMMFWYRQQPGQSLTLIATANQGSEATYESGFVIDKFPISRPNLTFSTLTVSNMSPEDSSIYLCSVGTGMANTEAFFGQGTRLTVV.

The chain has TRBV28 and TRBJ1-3; D perhaps matches TRBD1 (5 bases). CDR1 and CDR2 (germline): MDHEN, SYDVKM. Trimming left V 6 bases short and J 3 bases short, with 18 bases between. The CDR3 consists of 16 residues. CDR3 sequence reads: CASRSLPGRSGNTIYF. The CDR3 region has the DNA TGTGCCAGCAGATCCCTGCCGGGACGAAGTGGAAACACCATATATTTT.

The J gene is TRBJ2-7, the V gene TRBV19, with TRBD2 matching 7 bases. This CDR3 is built from 15 residues. J gave up 2 bases and V 5 bases, and 9 bases lay outside the gene matches. Germline assignment: CDR1 LNHDA and CDR2 SQIVND (reference sequence). The CDR3 DNA follows: TGTGCCAGTAGTGATCAAGCGGGAAGCCCCTACGAGCAGTACTTC. Translating it yields CASSDQAGSPYEQYF.

This clone was observed once. A read error may account for a junction end that differs from germline. The chain uses TRBV5-1 and TRBJ2-7; 7 nucleotides agree with TRBD1. The CDR3 is 15 residues long. Germline CDR1 reads SGHRS; CDR2 reads YFSETQ. CDR3 region: CASSPLTGAAVLGSF. For the CDR3, the DNA is TGCGCCAGCAGCCCTCTAACAGGGGCCGCCGTCCTGGGATCATTC.

This chain uses TRBV7-3 with TRBJ1-4; weak D call: TRBD1 (5 bases). V dropped 5 bases and J dropped 3 bases, with 16 bases sitting between them. This CDR3 spans 16 amino acids. Germline loops: CDR1 SGHTA, CDR2 FQGTGA. The CDR3 region is CASSLVGAVSNEKLFF. The DNA of the CDR3 is TGTGCCAGCAGCCTGGTTGGGGCGGTCTCTAATGAAAAACTGTTTTTT.

The chain joins TRBV25-1 to TRBJ2-3, with TRBD1 identical over 10 bases. The CDR3 is 17 amino acids. The V gene's germline CDR1 is MGHDK and CDR2 SYGVNS. With 6 bases clipped from V and 4 bases from J, the junction kept 13 bases outside the gene matches. CDR3 sequence reads: CASRPPAGTGAPDTQYF. The CDR3 nucleotides are TGTGCCAGCAGGCCACCCGCCGGGACAGGGGCCCCAGATACGCAGTATTTT.

The chain has TRBV18 and TRBJ2-7, with D tentatively TRBD1 (5 bases). This CDR3 comprises 17 residues. With 2 bases removed from V and 1 base from J, the gap between germline ends came to 18 bases. Germline assignment: CDR1 KGHSH and CDR2 LQKENI. CDR3 region: CASSPSPNRQTSYEQYF. DNA for the CDR3: TGTGCCAGCTCACCATCCCCAAACCGACAGACATCCTACGAGCAGTACTTC.

This clone was seen a single time. The CDR3 DNA reads as TGCAGTGCTGAACTGAGCTACGAGCAGTACTTC. Amino acids: CSAELSYEQYF. The chain links TRBV20-1 to TRBJ2-7; D not resolved. Trimming removed 5 bases from V and 3 bases from J, with 8 bases in between. CDR1 is DFQATT, CDR2 SNEGSKA, per germline (reference sequence). The CDR3 consists of 11 residues.

The V gene is TRBV2, the J gene TRBJ1-1, with no clear D. The V gene lost 3 bases and the J gene lost 0 bases, with 11 bases spanning the gap. The CDR3 runs 15 residues. Germline V gene sequence: CDR1 SNHLY, CDR2 FYNNEI. CDR3 sequence reads: CASSESVQMNTEAFF. The CDR3 nucleotides are TGTGCCAGCAGTGAGTCGGTCCAGATGAACACTGAAGCTTTCTTT.

The chain employs TRBV14 and TRBJ1-2; a weak D match, TRBD1 (5 bases). The CDR3 totals 16 residues. Trimming pared 1 base from V and 1 base from J, leaving 13 bases between. Germline CDR1 and CDR2: SGHDN and FVKESK. In nucleotides, the CDR3 is TGTGCCAGCAGCCAAGCACGTGGGGCGGTTAACTATGGCTACACCTTC. This translates into CASSQARGAVNYGYTF. Drawing the rest from reference TRBV14 and TRBJ1-2, the complete variable domain is EAGVTQFPSHSVIEKGQTVTLRCDPISGHDNLYWYRRVMGKEIKFLLHFVKESKQDESGMPNNRFLAERTGGTYSTLKVQPAELEDSGVYFCASSQARGAVNYGYTFGSGTRLTVV.

This clone was recorded a few times. The chain couples TRBV28 to TRBJ1-5, with a weak D call TRBD1 (5 bases). This CDR3 contains 16 residues. With 2 bases removed from V and 0 bases from J, the gap between germline ends came to 11 bases. CDR1 and CDR2 from the germline V gene are MDHEN and SYDVKM. The CDR3 sequence is CASSLRQGLSNQPQHF. In DNA, the CDR3 is TGTGCCAGCAGTTTACGGCAGGGCCTTAGCAATCAGCCCCAGCATTTT.

The CDR3 DNA reads as TGCGCCAGCAGCTTGGCACGAATCGGGGGGCAAGAGACCCAGTACTTC. Its protein product is CASSLARIGGQETQYF. The genes are TRBV5-1 and TRBJ2-5, with 7 bases aligning to TRBD2. The CDR3 is made up of 16 amino acids. From germline, CDR1 is SGHRS and CDR2 YFSETQ. Trimming cost V 0 bases and J 2 bases; bases outside gene matches: 7.

The chain links TRBV28 to TRBJ1-2, with D possibly matching TRBD1 (5 bases). Germline CDR1 is MDHEN and CDR2 is SYDVKM. Trimming pared 6 bases from V and 4 bases from J, leaving 9 bases between. The CDR3 has 12 residues. CDR3 coding DNA: TGTGCCAGCAGCGGGGCGACCTATGGCTACACCTTC. This codes for CASSGATYGYTF.

This clone was counted a single time. The V and J genes are TRBV29-1 and TRBJ2-3; 7 bases align to TRBD1. The CDR3 contains 12 residues. Per the germline V gene, CDR1 is SQVTM and CDR2 is ANQGSEA. J lost 7 bases, V lost 6 bases, and 7 bases had no gene match. CDR3: CSVAWDSNTQYF. The CDR3 DNA reads TGCAGCGTCGCTTGGGACAGCAATACGCAGTATTTT.

The genes are TRBV6-5 and TRBJ1-5; 10 nucleotides line up with TRBD1. This CDR3 has 16 amino acids. Germline V gene lookup returns CDR1 MNHEY and CDR2 SVGAGI. The V segment lost 4 bases and the J segment 2 bases; nucleotides outside the gene matches: 5. The CDR3 nucleotides are TGTGCCAGCAGTTGCCGGGACAGGGGAGGCAATCAGCCCCAGCATTTT. Its protein is CASSCRDRGGNQPQHF.

Only one count was recorded for this clone. Other nucleotide sequences in the sample specify the same CDR3. The rearrangement uses TRBV6-1 and TRBJ1-1; D is perhaps TRBD1 (6 bases). This CDR3 has 14 residues. With 4 bases removed from V and 1 base from J, the gap between germline ends came to 10 bases. Germline CDR1 and CDR2: MNHNS and SASEGT. This CDR3 reads CASSGGTRNTEAFF. The CDR3 bases are TGTGCCAGCAGTGGAGGGACACGGAACACTGAAGCTTTCTTT.

V gene TRBV5-1 combines with J gene TRBJ1-5, with TRBD1 matching 7 bases. Germline V gene lookup returns CDR1 SGHRS and CDR2 YFSETQ. The V segment lost 3 bases and the J segment 7 bases; nucleotides outside the gene matches: 7. The CDR3 has 14 amino acids. This chain's CDR3 is CASSSTGAPQPQHF. The DNA of the CDR3 is TGCGCCAGCAGCTCCACAGGGGCACCACAGCCCCAGCATTTT.

This clone was recorded once. The chain carries TRBV7-2 and TRBJ2-2; D call uncertain. Germline CDR1 is SGHTA and CDR2 is FQGNSA. V was shortened by 6 bases and J by 3 bases, with 14 bases between the two germline ends. The CDR3 sequence is 15 residues long. CDR3 nucleotide sequence: TGTGCCAGCAGGCTCGGGTTAGAGCACACCGGGGAGCTGTTTTTT. This translates into CASRLGLEHTGELFF.

This clone was seen a single time. CDR3 in amino acids: CASRAAGTLIGEQYF. The DNA for the CDR3 is TGCGCCAGCAGGGCGGCCGGGACTTTAATTGGCGAGCAGTACTTC. J is TRBJ2-7 and V is TRBV5-1; TRBD2 is a possible D gene (6 bases). Trimming took off 5 bases at V and 6 bases at J, with 21 bases between the two ends. Germline lookup yields CDR1 SGHRS and CDR2 YFSETQ. CDR3 length: 15 residues.

CDR3 DNA: TGTGCCAGCAGTGAACAAGGGACAGGGCGTAGCAATCAGCCCCAGCATTTT. It translates to CASSEQGTGRSNQPQHF. The chain employs TRBV2 and TRBJ1-5; 9 bases align to TRBD1. The V segment lost 2 bases and the J segment 0 bases; nucleotides outside the gene matches: 5. Germline V gene sequence: CDR1 SNHLY, CDR2 FYNNEI. CDR3 size: 17 residues. Supplemented by reference TRBV2 and TRBJ1-5, the full variable domain reads EPEVTQTPSHQVTQMGQEVILRCVPISNHLYFYWYRQILGQKVEFLVSFYNNEISEKSEIFDDQFSVERPDGSNFTLKIRSTKLEDSAMYFCASSEQGTGRSNQPQHFGDGTRLSIL.

This rearrangement joins TRBV2 to TRBJ2-7; D gene uncertain. The CDR3 has 14 amino acids. In germline, CDR1 is SNHLY, CDR2 FYNNEI. Trimming removed 7 bases at V and 6 bases at J, with 19 bases between. CDR3 protein: CASNYEASRSEQYF. CDR3 bases: TGTGCCAGCAACTACGAGGCTAGTCGCTCCGAGCAGTACTTC.

The V and J genes are TRBV7-6 and TRBJ2-7; D not certain. This CDR3 is 12 amino acids long. Germline CDR1 SGHVS, CDR2 FNYEAQ. With 2 bases removed from V and 4 bases from J, the gap between germline ends came to 6 bases. In DNA form, the CDR3 reads TGTGCCAGCAGCTTACAACCTTACGAGCAGTACTTC. It is translated as CASSLQPYEQYF.

The chain employs TRBV7-8 and TRBJ2-1; unclear D gene. V lost 5 bases and J lost 8, with 7 bases in between. The CDR3 runs 11 residues. Germline CDR1 SGHVS, CDR2 FQNEAQ. CDR3 DNA sequence: TGTGCCAGCAGCCCCCTCGATGAGCAGTTCTTC. Translating gives CASSPLDEQFF.

A remark on this clone: Other nucleotide sequences from this sample produce the same CDR3. The genes are TRBV28 and TRBJ2-1; D is uncertain. Trimming removed 5 bases from V and 2 bases from J, with 4 bases in between. CDR3 size: 12 residues. Germline lookup yields CDR1 MDHEN and CDR2 SYDVKM. In DNA, the CDR3 is TGTGCCAGCAGTAGGACCTACAATGAGCAGTTCTTC. Translation: CASSRTYNEQFF.

The V gene is TRBV4-1, the J gene TRBJ1-2; D ambiguous. V gave up 1 base and J gave up 0 bases, with 9 bases separating them. The CDR3 is 15 residues long. Germline CDR1 is MGHRA and CDR2 is YSYEKL. CDR3 in amino acids: CASSQVTSPNYGYTF. The CDR3 nucleotides read TGCGCCAGCAGCCAAGTCACCAGTCCTAACTATGGCTACACCTTC.

V gene TRBV28 combines with J gene TRBJ2-1; D gene uncertain. Germline V gene data show CDR1 as MDHEN and CDR2 as SYDVKM. V lost 2 bases and J 6 bases, leaving 8 bases between the germline ends. This CDR3 is built from 13 residues. The CDR3 nucleotides are TGTGCCAGCAGTTTACCCAGATCCAATGAGCAGTTCTTC. This translates into CASSLPRSNEQFF.

This rearrangement joins TRBV4-2 to TRBJ2-3; TRBD1 is a possible D gene (5 bases). The V end lost 4 bases, the J end lost 0 bases, and 11 bases lay between the germline ends. Germline V gives CDR1 LGHNA, CDR2 YNFKEQ. This CDR3 is built from 15 residues. The CDR3, as DNA: TGTGCCAGCAGCCGGGGCGGTCCTAGCACAGATACGCAGTATTTT. As protein: CASSRGGPSTDTQYF.

The chain uses TRBV19 and TRBJ1-2; D possibly corresponds to TRBD1 (6 bases). Germline CDR1 reads LNHDA; CDR2 reads SQIVND (reference sequence). V lost 5 bases, J lost 0 bases, and 10 bases lay in between. The CDR3 length is 14 residues. The CDR3 coding sequence is TGTGCCAGTAGTCGGACAGCCGCTAACTATGGCTACACCTTC. This encodes CASSRTAANYGYTF.

The chain links TRBV5-1 to TRBJ2-1, with 11 bases identical to TRBD1. Germline values: CDR1 SGHRS, CDR2 YFSETQ. Trimming took 3 bases from V and 10 from J; bases not matched to a gene: 6. The CDR3 is 14 amino acids. The CDR3, as DNA: TGCGCCAGCAGCTCCGGGACAGGGGGTTTGGAGCAGTTCTTC. Translation gives CASSSGTGGLEQFF.

This clone was seen once. This chain connects TRBV28 to TRBJ2-1; 7 bases are shared with TRBD2. The V gene's germline CDR1 is MDHEN and CDR2 SYDVKM. The CDR3 is 14 amino acids. V lost 8 bases and J lost 6; bases outside the gene matches: 10. Here the CDR3 reads CASWRRPGGNEQFF. DNA of the CDR3: TGTGCCAGCTGGAGACGGCCGGGGGGCAATGAGCAGTTCTTC. Complete variable domain (other parts from reference TRBV28 and TRBJ2-1): DVKVTQSSRYLVKRTGEKVFLECVQDMDHENMFWYRQDPGLGLRLIYFSYDVKMKEKGDIPEGYSVSREKKERFSLILESASTNQTSMYLCASWRRPGGNEQFFGPGTRLTVL.